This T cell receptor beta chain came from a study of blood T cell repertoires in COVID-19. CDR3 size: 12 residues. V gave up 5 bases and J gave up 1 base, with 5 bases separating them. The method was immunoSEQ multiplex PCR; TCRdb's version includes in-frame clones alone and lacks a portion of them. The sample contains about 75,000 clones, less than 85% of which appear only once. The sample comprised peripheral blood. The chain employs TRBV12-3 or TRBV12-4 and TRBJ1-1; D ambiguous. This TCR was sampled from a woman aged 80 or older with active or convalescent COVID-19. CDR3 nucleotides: TGTGCCAGCAGTATCCGGAACACTGAAGCTTTCTTT. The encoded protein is CASSIRNTEAFF.